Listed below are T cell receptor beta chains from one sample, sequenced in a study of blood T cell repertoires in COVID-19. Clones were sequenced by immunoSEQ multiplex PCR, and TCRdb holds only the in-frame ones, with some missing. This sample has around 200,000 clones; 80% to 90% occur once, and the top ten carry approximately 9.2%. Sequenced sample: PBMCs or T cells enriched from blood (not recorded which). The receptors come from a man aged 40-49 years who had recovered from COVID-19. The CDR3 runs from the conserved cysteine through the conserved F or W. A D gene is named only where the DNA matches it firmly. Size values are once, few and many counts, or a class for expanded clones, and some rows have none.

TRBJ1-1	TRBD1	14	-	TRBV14	CASSPRTGNTEAFF	TGTGCCAGCAGCCCTCGGACAGGCAACACTGAAGCTTTCTTT
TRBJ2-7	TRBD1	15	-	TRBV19	CASSNGQGWSYEQYF	TGTGCCAGTAGTAACGGACAGGGATGGTCCTACGAGCAGTACTTC
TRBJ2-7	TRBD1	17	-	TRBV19	CASSLLLTRDRVLEQYF	TGTGCCAGTAGCCTACTACTCACCCGGGACAGGGTCCTCGAGCAGTACTTC
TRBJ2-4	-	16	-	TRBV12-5	CASGFSQGGFKNIQYF	TGTGCTAGTGGTTTTAGCCAGGGGGGATTCAAAAACATTCAGTACTTC
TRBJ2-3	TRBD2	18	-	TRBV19	CASSISGLAGGRTDTQYF	TGTGCCAGTAGTATCTCGGGACTAGCGGGAGGAAGGACAGATACGCAGTATTTT
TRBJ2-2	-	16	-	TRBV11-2	CASSSRGPSYTGELFF	TGTGCCAGCAGCTCACGCGGGCCCAGTTACACCGGGGAGCTGTTTTTT
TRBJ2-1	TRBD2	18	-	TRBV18	CASSPPKTSGGPYNEQFF	TGTGCCAGCTCACCCCCTAAGACTAGCGGGGGGCCCTACAATGAGCAGTTCTTC
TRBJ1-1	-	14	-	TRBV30	CAWRRTDSNTEAFF	TGTGCCTGGAGGCGGACAGACTCGAACACTGAAGCTTTCTTT
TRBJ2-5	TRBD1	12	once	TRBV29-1	CSVGTGRETQYF	TGCAGCGTGGGGACAGGCCGGGAGACCCAGTACTTC
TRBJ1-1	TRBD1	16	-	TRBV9	CASSGGTGGWGTEAFF	TGTGCCAGCAGCGGGGGTACAGGGGGCTGGGGCACTGAAGCTTTCTTT
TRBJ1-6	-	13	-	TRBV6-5	CASTDSWNSPLHF	TGTGCCAGCACCGACTCGTGGAATTCACCCCTCCACTTT
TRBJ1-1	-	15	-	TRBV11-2	CASGGGAAMNTEAFF	TGTGCCAGTGGAGGAGGGGCAGCCATGAACACTGAAGCTTTCTTT
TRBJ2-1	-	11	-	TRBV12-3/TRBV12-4	CASLLHNEQFF	TGTGCCAGCCTTCTACACAATGAGCAGTTCTTC
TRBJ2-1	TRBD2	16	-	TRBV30	CAWGRGLAVTRDEQFF	TGTGCCTGGGGGAGGGGACTAGCGGTAACGAGAGATGAGCAGTTCTTC
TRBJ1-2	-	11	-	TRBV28	CASFSNYGYTF	TGTGCCAGTTTCAGTAACTATGGCTACACCTTC
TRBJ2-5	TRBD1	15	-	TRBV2	CASRATGVGQETQYF	TGTGCCAGCAGGGCGACAGGGGTGGGACAAGAGACCCAGTACTTC
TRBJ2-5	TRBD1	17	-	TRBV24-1	CATSDLFVRQGQETQYF	TGTGCCACCAGTGATTTGTTTGTGAGACAGGGCCAAGAGACCCAGTACTTC
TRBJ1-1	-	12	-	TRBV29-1	CSVEIVNTEAFF	TGCAGCGTTGAAATAGTGAACACTGAAGCTTTCTTT
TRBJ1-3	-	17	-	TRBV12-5	CASGLVGVGNSGNTIYF	TGTGCTAGTGGTTTGGTAGGGGTAGGCAACTCTGGAAACACCATATATTTT
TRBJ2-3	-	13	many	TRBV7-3	CASSFVVTDTQYF	TGTGCCAGCAGCTTCGTTGTCACAGATACGCAGTATTTT
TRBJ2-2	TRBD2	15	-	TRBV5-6	CASSILAEVAGELFF	TGTGCCAGCAGCATCCTAGCGGAGGTCGCCGGGGAGCTGTTTTTT
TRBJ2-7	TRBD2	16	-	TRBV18	CASSQLNQAGGVEQYF	TGTGCCAGCTCCCAATTAAATCAGGCGGGAGGGGTCGAGCAGTACTTC
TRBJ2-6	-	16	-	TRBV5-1	CASSWGPGSGANVLTF	TGCGCCAGCAGCTGGGGCCCCGGCTCTGGGGCCAACGTCCTGACTTTC
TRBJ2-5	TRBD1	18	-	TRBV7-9	CASSLTLTGQGLGETQYF	TGTGCCAGCAGCCTTACCCTCACAGGACAGGGGTTGGGAGAGACCCAGTACTTC
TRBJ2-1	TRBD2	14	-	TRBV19	CASSFGLAYNEQFF	TGTGCCAGTAGTTTCGGACTAGCTTACAATGAGCAGTTCTTC
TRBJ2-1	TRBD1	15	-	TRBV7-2	CASSFDRGPYNEQFF	TGTGCCAGCAGCTTTGACAGGGGCCCCTACAATGAGCAGTTCTTC
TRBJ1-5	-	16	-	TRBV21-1	CASSKGLRVRDQPQHF	TGTGCCAGCAGCAAAGGCCTCCGGGTACGGGATCAGCCCCAGCATTTT